The clone carrying this T cell receptor beta chain has ten or more counts. What it recognizes is unknown. The sample belongs to a study of early T cells in non-severe SARS-CoV-2 infection. General study results and limits: Missing private and CD4 specificities, VDJdb matching favored anti-spike CD8 responses.

From the 5' RACE reads, TCRdb called clonotypes with MiXCR, one entry per CDR3 protein. This table has around 84,000 distinct CDR3 sequences, about 12% appearing once. The clonotype comes from an adult who was a healthcare worker with PCR-confirmed SARS-CoV-2 infection or an uninfected control (not recorded which). The sequenced material came from whole blood.

The CDR3 DNA is TGTGCCAGCAGCTTACTCGGACAGGGAGACAATTCACCCCTCCACTTT. Protein product: CASSLLGQGDNSPLHF. The chain is built from TRBV11-2 and TRBJ1-6, with 8 bases fitting TRBD1. Trimming cost V 2 bases and J 7 bases; bases outside gene matches: 7. The length of the CDR3 is 16 residues. Germline assignment: CDR1 SGHAT and CDR2 FQNNGV.